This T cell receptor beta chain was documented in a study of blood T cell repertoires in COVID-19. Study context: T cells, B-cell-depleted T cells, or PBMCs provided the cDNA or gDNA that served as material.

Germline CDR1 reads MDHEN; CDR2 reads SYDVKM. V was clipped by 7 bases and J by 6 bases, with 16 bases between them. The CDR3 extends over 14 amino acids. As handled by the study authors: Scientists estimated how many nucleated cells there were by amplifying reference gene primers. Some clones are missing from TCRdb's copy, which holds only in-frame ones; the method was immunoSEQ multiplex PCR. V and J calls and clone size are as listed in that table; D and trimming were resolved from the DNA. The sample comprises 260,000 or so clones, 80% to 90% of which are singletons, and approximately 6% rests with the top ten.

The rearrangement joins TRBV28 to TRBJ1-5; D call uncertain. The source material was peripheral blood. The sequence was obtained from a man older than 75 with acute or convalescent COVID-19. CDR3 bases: TGTGCCAGCAATTTCGAATTGAGGGCTCAGCCCCAGCATTTT. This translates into CASNFELRAQPQHF.